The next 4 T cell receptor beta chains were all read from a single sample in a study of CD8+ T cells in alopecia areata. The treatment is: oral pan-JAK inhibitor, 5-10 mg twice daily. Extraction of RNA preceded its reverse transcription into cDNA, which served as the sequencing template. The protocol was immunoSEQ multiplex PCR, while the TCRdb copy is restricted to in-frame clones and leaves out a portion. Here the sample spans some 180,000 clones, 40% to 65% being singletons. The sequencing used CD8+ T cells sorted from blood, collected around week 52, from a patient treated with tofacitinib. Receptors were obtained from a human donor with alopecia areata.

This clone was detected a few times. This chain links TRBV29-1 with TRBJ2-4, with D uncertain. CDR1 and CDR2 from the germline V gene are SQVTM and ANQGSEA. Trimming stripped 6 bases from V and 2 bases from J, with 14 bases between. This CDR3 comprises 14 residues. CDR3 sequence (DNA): TGCAGCGTGTACATCCTCGATTCCAAAAACATTCAGTACTTC. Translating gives CSVYILDSKNIQYF. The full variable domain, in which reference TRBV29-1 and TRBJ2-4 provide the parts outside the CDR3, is SAVISQKPSRDICQRGTSLTIQCQVDSQVTMMFWYRQQPGQSLTLIATANQGSEATYESGFVIDKFPISRPNLTFSTLTVSNMSPEDSSIYLCSVYILDSKNIQYFGAGTRLSVL.

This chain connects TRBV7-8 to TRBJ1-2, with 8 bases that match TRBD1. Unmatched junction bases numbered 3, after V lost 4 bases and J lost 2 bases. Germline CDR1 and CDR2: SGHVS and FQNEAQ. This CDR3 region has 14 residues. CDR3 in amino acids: CASSSQGANYGYTF. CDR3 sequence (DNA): TGTGCCAGCAGCTCCCAGGGGGCGAACTATGGCTACACCTTC.

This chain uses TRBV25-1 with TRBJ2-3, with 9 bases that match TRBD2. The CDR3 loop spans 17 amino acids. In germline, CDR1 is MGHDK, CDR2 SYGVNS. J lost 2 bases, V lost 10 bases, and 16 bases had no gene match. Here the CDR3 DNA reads TGTGCCACTCAGGTAGCGGGGGCATTTCCGATCACAGATACGCAGTATTTT. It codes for CATQVAGAFPITDTQYF.

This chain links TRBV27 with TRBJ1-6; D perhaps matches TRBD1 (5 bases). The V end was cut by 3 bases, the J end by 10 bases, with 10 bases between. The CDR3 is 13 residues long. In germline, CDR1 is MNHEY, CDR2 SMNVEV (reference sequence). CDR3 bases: TGTGCCAGCAGTTTCGGGACCGGGTCACCCCTCCACTTT. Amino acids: CASSFGTGSPLHF.